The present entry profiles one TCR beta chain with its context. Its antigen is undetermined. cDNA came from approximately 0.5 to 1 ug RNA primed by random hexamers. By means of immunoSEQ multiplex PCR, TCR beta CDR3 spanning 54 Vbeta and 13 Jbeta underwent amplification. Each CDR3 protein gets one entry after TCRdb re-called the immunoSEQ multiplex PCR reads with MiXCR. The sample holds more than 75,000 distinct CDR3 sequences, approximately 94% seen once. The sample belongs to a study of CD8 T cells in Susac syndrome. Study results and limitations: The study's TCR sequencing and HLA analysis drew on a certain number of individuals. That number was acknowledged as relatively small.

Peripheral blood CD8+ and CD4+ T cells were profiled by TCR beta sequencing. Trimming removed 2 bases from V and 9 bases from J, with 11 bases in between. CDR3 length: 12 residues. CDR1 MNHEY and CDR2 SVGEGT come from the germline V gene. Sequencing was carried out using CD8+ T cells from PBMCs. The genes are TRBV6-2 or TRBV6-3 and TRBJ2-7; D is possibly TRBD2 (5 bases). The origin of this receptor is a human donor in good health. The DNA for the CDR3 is TGTGCCAGCAGTTACGGTAACGGAGGGCAGTACTTC. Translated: CASSYGNGGQYF.